What follows describes a single T cell receptor (beta chain). Its binding antigen is unknown. Base qualities are not at hand, and no much larger clone is one base apart. The immunoSEQ Assay, a bias-controlled multiplex PCR, was used to amplify TCRbeta CDR3 regions from genomic DNA. The original methods were these. The number of nucleated cells in each sample was estimated from the amplification of reference gene primers within the assay. To quantify the absolute abundance of each unique TCRbeta CDR3 rearrangement, sequence reads were collapsed and filtered. For each sample, productive Simpson clonality was calculated as the square root of Simpson's diversity index across productive rearrangements. TCRdb holds this immuneACCESS table with in-frame rearrangements only. Some clones are missing; in checked studies, unresolved V genes explain under half, and the rest has no known cause. V and J calls and clone size are given by that table; D and trimming were obtained from the DNA. Recorded for this sample are around 250,000 clones; over 80% of them occurred a single time. The ten largest clones add up to about 4% of the sample.

This sample stems from a study of blood T cell repertoires in COVID-19 (dated by TCRdb to between 2020 and 2021). In terms of the full investigation: Collaborator samples came from the United States, Italy and Spain and covered acute and convalescent phases of COVID-19. The material from the prospective study consisted of cDNA or gDNA derived from T cells, B-cell-depleted T cells, or PBMCs. Deeply sampled blood TCRbeta repertoires from subjects exposed to, actively infected with, or recovered from COVID-19 were included in the dataset. The repertoires were released in a freely available public database intended as a resource for research on the immune response to SARS-CoV-2. The samples were drawn from two sources: the first 160 participants of the ongoing ImmuneRACE study, and 950 to 1,500 subjects contributed by 6 global collaborators. The sample metadata nearly always contained a de-identified subject ID, COVID-19 status, age in years and sex. HLA class I and class II types, where available, came from metadata supplied by the sample provider rather than from assay-based typing. General conclusions and limits of the study: The quantity of clinical and demographic metadata differed by source and by participant and was supplied without curation.

The CDR3 holds 14 amino acids from the cysteine to the phenylalanine. Solely the CDR3 DNA is kept, with 42 bases framed from the first base. Relative to germline, V is missing 3 bases and J is missing 11 bases, with 9 bases of the junction outside any gene match. Based on the germline V gene, the CDR1 and CDR2 sequences are MNHNS and SASEGT. Enrolling through a virtual design, the prospective study's participants ranged in age from roughly 18 to 95 years and lived across 24 United States geographic areas. In the prospective study, participants were assigned to cohorts based on the clinical history participants reported in a screening survey and a study questionnaire. In the prospective study, whole blood, serum and a nasopharyngeal or oropharyngeal swab were collected from each participant by mobile phlebotomists. Over an approximately 2-month period, participants in the prospective study had the option of providing additional blood draws and questionnaires. Blood samples from the prospective study were shipped frozen or at room temperature prior to DNA extraction.

The TCR originated in a woman aged 30 to 39 with acute COVID-19. Sequencing was done on a sample of PBMCs or T cells enriched from blood (not recorded which). The sequence joins TRBV6-1 to TRBJ1-5, and TRBD1 matches 8 of the central bases. The nucleotide sequence reads as follows: TGTGCCAGCAGTGAGGCCGGGACAGGACGGGCCCAGCATTTT. Translated, it reads CASSEAGTGRAQHF.